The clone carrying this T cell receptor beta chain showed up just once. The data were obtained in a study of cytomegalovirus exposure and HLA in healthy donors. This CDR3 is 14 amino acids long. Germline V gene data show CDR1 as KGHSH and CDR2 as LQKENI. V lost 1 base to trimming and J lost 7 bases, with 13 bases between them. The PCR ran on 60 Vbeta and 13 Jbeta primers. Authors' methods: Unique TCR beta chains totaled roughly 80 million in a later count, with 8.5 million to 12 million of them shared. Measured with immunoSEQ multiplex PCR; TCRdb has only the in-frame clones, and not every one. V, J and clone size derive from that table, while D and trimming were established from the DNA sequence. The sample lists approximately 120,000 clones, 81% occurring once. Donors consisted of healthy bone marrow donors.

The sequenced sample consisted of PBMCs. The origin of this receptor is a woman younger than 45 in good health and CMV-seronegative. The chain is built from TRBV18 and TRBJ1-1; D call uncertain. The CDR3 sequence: CASSPQRFVLEAFF. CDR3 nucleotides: TGTGCCAGCTCACCACAACGGTTTGTGCTTGAAGCTTTCTTT.